The 21 T cell receptor beta chains listed next were all sequenced from one sample in a study of blood T cell repertoires in COVID-19. Clones were sequenced by immunoSEQ multiplex PCR, and TCRdb holds only the in-frame ones, with some missing. The table has 310,000 or so clones, about nine tenths seen once. The sample was peripheral blood. Every receptor here comes from a man under 40 with COVID-19, enrolled during active disease.

The V gene is TRBV20-1, the J gene TRBJ2-5; D not resolved. Germline CDR1 DFQATT, CDR2 SNEGSKA (reference sequence). There are 11 residues in the CDR3. Between the trimmed V and J ends, which lost 5 bases and 2 bases, there was a span of 6 bases. CDR3 DNA sequence: TGCAGTGCTGGCCGACAAGAGACCCAGTACTTC. Its protein product is CSAGRQETQYF.

V gene TRBV6-5 combines with J gene TRBJ2-2; the D is unclear. Germline CDR1 MNHEY, CDR2 SVGAGI. With 5 bases removed from V and 4 bases from J, the gap between germline ends came to 8 bases. CDR3 length equals 13 residues. The CDR3 region is CASSTTGTGELFF. In nucleotides, the CDR3 is TGTGCCAGCAGTACCACGGGCACCGGGGAGCTGTTTTTT.

This clone occurred once. This chain joins TRBV10-3 and TRBJ2-3, with D maybe TRBD1 (6 bases). CDR1 ENHRY and CDR2 SYGVKD come from the germline V gene. The CDR3 covers 14 residues. Trimming pared 7 bases from V and 2 bases from J, leaving 13 bases between. For the CDR3, the DNA is TGTGCCATCATGCCAGGGGATAACACAGATACGCAGTATTTT. Amino acid sequence: CAIMPGDNTDTQYF.

The rearrangement uses TRBV6-6 and TRBJ2-5; 7 nucleotides line up with TRBD2. In germline, CDR1 is MNHNY, CDR2 SVGAGI (reference sequence). This CDR3 is 14 amino acids long. The ends lost 6 bases at V and 5 bases at J; junction bases unmatched: 9. The CDR3 nucleotides are TGTGCCAGCAGCCCCAGCGGGGTTTCGGAGACCCAGTACTTC. Amino acids: CASSPSGVSETQYF.

The rearrangement links TRBV7-2 to TRBJ1-1, with a possible D match to TRBD1 (6 bases). With 5 bases removed from V and 3 bases from J, the gap between germline ends came to 13 bases. CDR3 length: 14 residues. CDR1 SGHTA and CDR2 FQGNSA come from the germline V gene. For the CDR3, the DNA is TGTGCCAGCAGCCATGACGGACAGCACACTGAAGCTTTCTTT. As protein: CASSHDGQHTEAFF.

J is TRBJ2-1 and V is TRBV9, with 8 bases identical to TRBD2. The CDR3 sequence is 15 residues long. Trimming cost V 6 bases and J 4 bases; bases outside gene matches: 9. In germline, CDR1 is SGDLS, CDR2 YYNGEE. The CDR3 spells CASTAGRGRYNEQFF. In nucleotides, the CDR3 is TGTGCCAGCACCGCCGGTCGCGGGAGGTACAATGAGCAGTTCTTC. The full variable domain, its missing parts supplied by reference TRBV9 and TRBJ2-1, is DSGVTQTPKHLITATGQRVTLRCSPRSGDLSVYWYQQSLDQGLQFLIQYYNGEERAKGNILERFSAQQFPDLHSELNLSSLELGDSALYFCASTAGRGRYNEQFFGPGTRLTVL.

This chain uses TRBV23-1 with TRBJ2-7, with TRBD1 matching over 9 bases. TRBV23-1 falls under the ORF class, with uncertain function. The V segment lost 0 bases and the J segment 2 bases; nucleotides outside the gene matches: 5. This CDR3 is built from 16 residues. The CDR3 region has the DNA TGCGCCAGCAGTCAATCGGGGGACAGGGAAACCTACGAGCAGTACTTC. This encodes CASSQSGDRETYEQYF.

V is TRBV30 and J is TRBJ2-2; D is perhaps TRBD2 (5 bases). Germline V lookup: CDR1 GTSNPN, CDR2 SVGIG (reference sequence). The CDR3 has 13 residues. Trimming left V 7 bases short and J 6 bases short, with 15 bases between. The CDR3 loop is CASSRVEAGELFF. The CDR3 bases are TGTGCCTCCTCGAGGGTAGAAGCCGGGGAGCTGTTTTTT. The entire variable domain, with the rest obtained from reference TRBV30 and TRBJ2-2, is as follows: SQTIHQWPATLVQPVGSPLSLECTVEGTSNPNLYWYRQAAGRGLQLLFYSVGIGQISSEVPQNLSASRPQDRQFILSSKKLLLSDSGFYLCASSRVEAGELFFGEGSRLTVL.

The rearrangement links TRBV5-8 to TRBJ2-2, with TRBD1 matching 7 bases. Trimming removed 0 bases from V and 1 base from J; junction bases left unmatched: 15. Germline assignment: CDR1 SGHTS and CDR2 YDEGEE. The CDR3 extends over 20 amino acids. In DNA form, the CDR3 reads TGTGCCAGCAGCTTGGTAAACAGGGGTTCCACTGGCTTGAACACCGGGGAGCTGTTTTTT. It is translated as CASSLVNRGSTGLNTGELFF.

The J gene is TRBJ2-5, the V gene TRBV10-3; 8 bases align to TRBD2. CDR3 length equals 14 residues. Germline V gene lookup returns CDR1 ENHRY and CDR2 SYGVKD. V lost 4 bases and J lost 5; bases outside the gene matches: 6. CDR3 sequence: CAISASSGGETQYF. The DNA of the CDR3 is TGTGCCATCAGTGCGAGCTCGGGAGGGGAGACCCAGTACTTC.

The V gene is TRBV29-1, the J gene TRBJ1-1; TRBD1 agrees at 9 bases. CDR3 length equals 13 residues. Germline CDR1 SQVTM, CDR2 ANQGSEA. V trimming: 5 bases; J trimming: 2 bases; junction bases outside the gene matches: 3. The CDR3 loop is CSVMDRGNTEAFF. As DNA, the CDR3 is TGCAGCGTTATGGACAGGGGTAACACTGAAGCTTTCTTT.

The chain joins TRBV3-1 (or the pseudogene TRBV3-2) to TRBJ2-5; 11 bases line up with TRBD2. Trimming removed 1 base from V and 5 bases from J; junction bases left unmatched: 9. CDR1 and CDR2 (germline): LGHDT, YNNKEL (reference sequence). The CDR3 is made up of 17 amino acids. CDR3 nucleotides: TGTGCCAGCAGCCAAGGGGCTAGCGGGAGGCGGCGTGAGACCCAGTACTTC. Residues: CASSQGASGRRRETQYF.

This clone was found many times. The chain is built from TRBV29-1 and TRBJ2-4; TRBD1 aligns across 11 bases. Per the germline V gene, CDR1 is SQVTM and CDR2 is ANQGSEA. V was clipped by 6 bases and J by 9 bases; unmatched bases: 10. This CDR3 contains 14 residues. The CDR3 nucleotides read TGCAGCGTGGCCTCCGGGACAGGGGGTACCATTCAGTACTTC. This encodes CSVASGTGGTIQYF.

The chain joins TRBV7-9 to TRBJ1-1; 10 bases map to TRBD1. V shed 5 bases, J shed 5 bases, and the junction held 5 bases outside the gene matches. This CDR3 spans 14 amino acids. Germline V gives CDR1 SEHNR, CDR2 FQNEAQ (reference sequence). CDR3 loop: CASSPGTGDTEAFF. CDR3 DNA: TGTGCCAGCAGCCCCGGGACAGGGGATACTGAAGCTTTCTTT. The full variable domain, its missing parts supplied by reference TRBV7-9 and TRBJ1-1, is DTGVSQNPRHKITKRGQNVTFRCDPISEHNRLYWYRQTLGQGPEFLTYFQNEAQLEKSRLLSDRFSAERPKGSFSTLEIQRTEQGDSAMYLCASSPGTGDTEAFFGQGTRLTVV.

V usage is TRBV6-2 or TRBV6-3 and J usage is TRBJ2-7; tentatively, D is TRBD2 (5 bases). Germline CDR1 MNHEY, CDR2 SVGEGT. V lost 2 bases, J lost 3 bases, and 20 bases lay in between. There are 17 residues in the CDR3. The CDR3 DNA sequence: TGTGCCAGCAGTTACGCCCGAGAGGGCCAACCGGACTACGAGCAGTACTTC. Translated: CASSYAREGQPDYEQYF.

Remarks on this clone: The sample has other DNA sequences that encode this CDR3 too. The chain joins TRBV5-1 to TRBJ1-1, with D hard to call. From germline, CDR1 is SGHRS and CDR2 YFSETQ. V was shortened by 0 bases and J by 4 bases, with 7 bases between the two germline ends. This CDR3 is built from 13 residues. CDR3 sequence reads: CASSLATGTEAFF. CDR3 DNA: TGCGCCAGCAGCTTGGCCACGGGCACTGAAGCTTTCTTT.

CDR3 sequence reads: CATSRGQVGGTGTEAFF. The CDR3 region has the DNA TGTGCCACCAGCAGAGGGCAGGTGGGCGGGACGGGCACTGAAGCTTTCTTT. V gene TRBV15 combines with J gene TRBJ1-1; weak D call: TRBD1 (5 bases). V dropped 1 base and J dropped 4 bases, with 19 bases sitting between them. Germline V CDR1 and CDR2: LNHNV, YYDKDF (reference sequence). The CDR3 spans 17 residues.

V usage is TRBV28 and J usage is TRBJ2-7, with a possible D match to TRBD1 (6 bases). The CDR3 runs to 12 residues. Trimming stripped 5 bases from V and 6 bases from J, with 11 bases between. The germline V gene has CDR1 MDHEN and CDR2 SYDVKM. The CDR3 is CASSPPGAEQYF. The CDR3 DNA follows: TGTGCCAGCAGTCCTCCAGGGGCCGAGCAGTACTTC. Looking up the rest from reference TRBV28 and TRBJ2-7 gives the full variable domain: DVKVTQSSRYLVKRTGEKVFLECVQDMDHENMFWYRQDPGLGLRLIYFSYDVKMKEKGDIPEGYSVSREKKERFSLILESASTNQTSMYLCASSPPGAEQYFGPGTRLTVT.

V usage is TRBV11-3 and J usage is TRBJ2-5, with 7 bases fitting TRBD1. The germline CDR1 and CDR2 sequences are SGHNT and YENEEA. V lost 2 bases to trimming and J lost 2 bases; unmatched junction nucleotides: 8. The CDR3 runs 16 residues. This CDR3 reads CASSLRAGGSQETQYF. CDR3 bases: TGTGCCAGCAGCTTAAGGGCAGGGGGATCTCAAGAGACCCAGTACTTC.

The chain joins TRBV2 to TRBJ2-1, with 10 bases lining up with TRBD2. Germline V gene lookup returns CDR1 SNHLY and CDR2 FYNNEI. V was pared by 2 bases and J by 7 bases, with 20 bases of the junction left unmatched. The CDR3 extends over 20 amino acids. The CDR3 sequence: CASSELWIKKLAGGWNEQFF. The DNA of the CDR3 is TGTGCCAGCAGTGAATTATGGATTAAAAAGTTAGCGGGGGGTTGGAATGAGCAGTTCTTC.

This clone was seen a single time. This sequence joins TRBV10-3 and TRBJ1-2; TRBD1 might be the D (6 bases). Deletions cut 6 bases from V and 10 bases from J, with 21 bases between. Germline V gives CDR1 ENHRY, CDR2 SYGVKD. The CDR3 is 14 residues long. The CDR3 loop is CAIRRVPGEDLYTF. Here the CDR3 DNA reads TGTGCCATCAGGAGAGTTCCAGGGGAAGACCTCTACACCTTC.